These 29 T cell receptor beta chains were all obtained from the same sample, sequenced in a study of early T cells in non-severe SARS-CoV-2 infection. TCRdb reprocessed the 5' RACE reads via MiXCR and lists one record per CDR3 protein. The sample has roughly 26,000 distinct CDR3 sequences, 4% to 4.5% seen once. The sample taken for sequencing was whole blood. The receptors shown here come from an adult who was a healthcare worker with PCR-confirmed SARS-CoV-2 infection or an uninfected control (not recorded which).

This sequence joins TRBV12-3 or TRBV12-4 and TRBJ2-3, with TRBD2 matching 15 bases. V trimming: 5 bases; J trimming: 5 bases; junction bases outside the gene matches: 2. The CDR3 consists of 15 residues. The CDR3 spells CASSRGLAGGDTQYF. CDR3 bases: TGTGCCAGCAGTAGGGGACTAGCGGGAGGAGATACGCAGTATTTT.

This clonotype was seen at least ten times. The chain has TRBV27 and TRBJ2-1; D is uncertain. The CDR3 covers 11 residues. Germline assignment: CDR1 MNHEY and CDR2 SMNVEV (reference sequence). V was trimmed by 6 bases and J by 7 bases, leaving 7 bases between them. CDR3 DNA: TGTGCCAGCAGCACCCGGAATGAGCAGTTCTTC. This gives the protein CASSTRNEQFF.

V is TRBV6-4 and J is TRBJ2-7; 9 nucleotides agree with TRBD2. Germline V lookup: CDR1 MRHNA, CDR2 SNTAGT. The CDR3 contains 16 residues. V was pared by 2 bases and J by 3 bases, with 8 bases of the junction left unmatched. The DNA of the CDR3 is TGTGCCAGCAGTGACGGGGCTAGCGGGGATCACTACGAGCAGTACTTC. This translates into CASSDGASGDHYEQYF.

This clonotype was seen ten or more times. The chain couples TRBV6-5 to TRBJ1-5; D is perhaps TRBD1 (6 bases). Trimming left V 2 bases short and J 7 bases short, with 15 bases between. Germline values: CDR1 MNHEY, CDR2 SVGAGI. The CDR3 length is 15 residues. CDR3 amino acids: CASSYAQGRGQPQHF. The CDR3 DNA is TGTGCCAGCAGTTACGCACAGGGAAGAGGGCAGCCCCAGCATTTT.

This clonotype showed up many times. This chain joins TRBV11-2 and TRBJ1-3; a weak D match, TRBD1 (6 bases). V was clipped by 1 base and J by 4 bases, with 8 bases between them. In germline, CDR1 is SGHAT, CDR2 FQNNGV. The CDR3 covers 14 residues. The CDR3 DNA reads TGTGCCAGCAGCTTAGGGGGGCGCGGAAACACCATATATTTT. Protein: CASSLGGRGNTIYF.

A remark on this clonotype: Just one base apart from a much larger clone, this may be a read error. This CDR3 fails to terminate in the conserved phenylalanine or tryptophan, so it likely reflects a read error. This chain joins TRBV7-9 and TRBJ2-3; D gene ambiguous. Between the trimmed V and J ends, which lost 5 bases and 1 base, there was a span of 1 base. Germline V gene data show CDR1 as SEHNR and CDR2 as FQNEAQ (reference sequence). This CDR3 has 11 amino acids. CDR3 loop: CASSRTDTQYL. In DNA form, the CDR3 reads TGTGCCAGCAGCCGCACAGATACGCAGTATCTT.

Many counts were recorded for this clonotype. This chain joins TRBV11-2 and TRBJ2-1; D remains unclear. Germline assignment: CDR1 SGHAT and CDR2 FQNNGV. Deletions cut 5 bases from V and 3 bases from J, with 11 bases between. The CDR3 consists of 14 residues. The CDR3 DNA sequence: TGTGCCAGCAGCCTCGACTCGTTCTACAATGAGCAGTTCTTC. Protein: CASSLDSFYNEQFF.

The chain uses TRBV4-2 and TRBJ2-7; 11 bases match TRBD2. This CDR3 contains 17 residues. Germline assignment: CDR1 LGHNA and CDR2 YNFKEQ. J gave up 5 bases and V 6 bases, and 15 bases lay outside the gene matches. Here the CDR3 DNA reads TGTGCCAGCAGTCCAAGGGGAACTAGCGGGAGCGGCGACGAGCAGTACTTC. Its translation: CASSPRGTSGSGDEQYF.

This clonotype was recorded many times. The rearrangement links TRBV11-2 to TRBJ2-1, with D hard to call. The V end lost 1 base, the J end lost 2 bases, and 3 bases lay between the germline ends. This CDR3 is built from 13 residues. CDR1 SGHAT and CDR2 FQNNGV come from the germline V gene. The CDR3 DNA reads TGTGCCAGCAGCTTAGTTCCCTACAATGAGCAGTTCTTC. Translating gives CASSLVPYNEQFF.

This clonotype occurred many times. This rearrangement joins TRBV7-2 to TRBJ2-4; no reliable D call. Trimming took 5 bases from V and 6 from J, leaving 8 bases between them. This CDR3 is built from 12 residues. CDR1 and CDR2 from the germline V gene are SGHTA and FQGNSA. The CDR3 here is CASSLSGNIQYF. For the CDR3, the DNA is TGTGCCAGCAGCCTGTCGGGAAACATTCAGTACTTC. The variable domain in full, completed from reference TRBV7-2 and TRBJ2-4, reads GAGVSQSPSNKVTEKGKDVELRCDPISGHTALYWYRQSLGQGLEFLIYFQGNSAPDKSGLPSDRFSAERTGGSVSTLTIQRTQQEDSAVYLCASSLSGNIQYFGAGTRLSVL.

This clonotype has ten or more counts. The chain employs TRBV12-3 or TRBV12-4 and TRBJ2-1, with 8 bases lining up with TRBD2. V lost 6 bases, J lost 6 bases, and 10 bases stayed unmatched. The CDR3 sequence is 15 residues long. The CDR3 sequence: CASSRGGAGGNEQFF. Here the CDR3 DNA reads TGTGCCAGCAGCCGCGGTGGGGCGGGAGGCAATGAGCAGTTCTTC.

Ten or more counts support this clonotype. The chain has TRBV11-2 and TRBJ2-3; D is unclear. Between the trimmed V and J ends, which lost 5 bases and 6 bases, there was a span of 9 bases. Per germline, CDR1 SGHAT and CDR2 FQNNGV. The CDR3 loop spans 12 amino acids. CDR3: CASSRPPDTQYF. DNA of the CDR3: TGTGCCAGCAGCCGCCCGCCCGATACGCAGTATTTT.

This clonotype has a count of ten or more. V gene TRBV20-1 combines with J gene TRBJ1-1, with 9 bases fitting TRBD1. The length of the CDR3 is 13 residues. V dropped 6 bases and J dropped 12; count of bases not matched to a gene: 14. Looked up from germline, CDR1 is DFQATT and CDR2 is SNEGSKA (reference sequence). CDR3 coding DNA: TGCAGTGCGAGCGGACAGGGGAGGGCGCGGACTTTCTTT. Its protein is CSASGQGRARTFF.

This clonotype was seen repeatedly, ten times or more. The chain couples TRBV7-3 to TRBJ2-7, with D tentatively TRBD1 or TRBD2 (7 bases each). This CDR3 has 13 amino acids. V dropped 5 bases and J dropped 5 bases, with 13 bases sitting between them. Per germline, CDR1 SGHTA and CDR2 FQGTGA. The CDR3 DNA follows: TGTGCCAGCAGCAAGCAGGGGGGGAACGAGCAGTACTTC. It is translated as CASSKQGGNEQYF.

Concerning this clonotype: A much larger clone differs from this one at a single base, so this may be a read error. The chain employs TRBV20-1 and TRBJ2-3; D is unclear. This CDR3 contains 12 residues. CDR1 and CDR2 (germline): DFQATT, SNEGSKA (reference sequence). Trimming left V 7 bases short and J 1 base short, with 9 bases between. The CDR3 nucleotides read TGCAGTGTCGTCTGGGGCACAGATACGCAGTATTTT. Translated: CSVVWGTDTQYF.

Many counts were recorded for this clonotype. CDR3 sequence: CASSLISGFGTGAEAFF. CDR3 bases: TGTGCCAGCAGTTTAATCTCCGGGTTTGGGACGGGGGCTGAAGCTTTCTTT. V and J are TRBV12-3 or TRBV12-4 and TRBJ1-1; D possibly corresponds to TRBD1 (5 bases). With 2 bases removed from V and 6 bases from J, the gap between germline ends came to 22 bases. The CDR3 is 17 residues long.

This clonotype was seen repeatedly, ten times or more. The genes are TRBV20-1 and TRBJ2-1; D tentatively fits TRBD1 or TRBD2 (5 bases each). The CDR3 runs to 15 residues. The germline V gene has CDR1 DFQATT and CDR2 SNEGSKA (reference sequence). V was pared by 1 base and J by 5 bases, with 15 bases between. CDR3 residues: CSARVMGWGNNEQFF. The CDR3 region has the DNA TGCAGTGCTAGAGTAATGGGTTGGGGGAACAATGAGCAGTTCTTC.

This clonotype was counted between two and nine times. CDR3 bases: TGTGCCAGTAGTATATGGGACAGCTACTCGCCCCAGCATTTT. Its translation: CASSIWDSYSPQHF. The chain recombines TRBV19 with TRBJ1-5; 7 bases map to TRBD1. Germline CDR1 LNHDA, CDR2 SQIVND (reference sequence). The J segment lost 9 bases and the V segment lost 2 bases, leaving 7 bases of the junction unmatched. The CDR3 runs 14 residues.

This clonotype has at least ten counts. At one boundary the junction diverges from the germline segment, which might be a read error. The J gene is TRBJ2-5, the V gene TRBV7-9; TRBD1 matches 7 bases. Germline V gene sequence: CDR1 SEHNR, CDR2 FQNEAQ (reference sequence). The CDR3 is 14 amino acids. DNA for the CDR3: TGTGCCAGCAGCCTAGCTGACAGGGCAGAGACCCAGTACTTC. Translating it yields CASSLADRAETQYF.

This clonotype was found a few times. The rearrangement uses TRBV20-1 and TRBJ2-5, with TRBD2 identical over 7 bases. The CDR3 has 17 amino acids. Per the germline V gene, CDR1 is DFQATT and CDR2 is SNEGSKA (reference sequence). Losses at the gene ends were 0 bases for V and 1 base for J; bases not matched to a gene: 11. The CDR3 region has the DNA TGCAGTGCTAGAGATCTCTGGCGGGAGTTAGGCCAAGAGACCCAGTACTTC. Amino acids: CSARDLWRELGQETQYF.

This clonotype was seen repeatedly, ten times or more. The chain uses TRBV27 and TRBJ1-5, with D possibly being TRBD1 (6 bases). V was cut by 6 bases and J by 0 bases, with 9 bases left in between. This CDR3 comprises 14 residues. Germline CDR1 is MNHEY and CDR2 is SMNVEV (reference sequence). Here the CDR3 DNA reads TGTGCCAGCAGGCTACAGGGTAGCAATCAGCCCCAGCATTTT. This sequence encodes CASRLQGSNQPQHF.

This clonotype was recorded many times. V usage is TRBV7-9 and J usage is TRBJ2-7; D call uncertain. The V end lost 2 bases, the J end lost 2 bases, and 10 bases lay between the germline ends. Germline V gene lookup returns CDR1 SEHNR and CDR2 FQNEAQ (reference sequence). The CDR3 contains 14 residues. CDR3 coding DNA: TGTGCCAGCAGCTTATTCCAGGCAACCTACGAGCAGTACTTC. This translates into CASSLFQATYEQYF.

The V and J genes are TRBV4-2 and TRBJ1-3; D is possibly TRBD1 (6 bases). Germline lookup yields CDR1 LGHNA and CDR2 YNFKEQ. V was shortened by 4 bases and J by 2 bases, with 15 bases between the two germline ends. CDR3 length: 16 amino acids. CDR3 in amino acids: CASSPSLAGAGNTIYF. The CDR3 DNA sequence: TGTGCCAGCAGCCCCAGTCTAGCAGGGGCTGGAAACACCATATATTTT.

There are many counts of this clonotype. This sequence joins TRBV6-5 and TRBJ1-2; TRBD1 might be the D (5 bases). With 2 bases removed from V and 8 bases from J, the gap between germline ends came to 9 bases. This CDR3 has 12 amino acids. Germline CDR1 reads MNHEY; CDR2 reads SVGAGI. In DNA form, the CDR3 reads TGTGCCAGCAGTTACAGGGGATTCGGCTACACCTTC. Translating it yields CASSYRGFGYTF.

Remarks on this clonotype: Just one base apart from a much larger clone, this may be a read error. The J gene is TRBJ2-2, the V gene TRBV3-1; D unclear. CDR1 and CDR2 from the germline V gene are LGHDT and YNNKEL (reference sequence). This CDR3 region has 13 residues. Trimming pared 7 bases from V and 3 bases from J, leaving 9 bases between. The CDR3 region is CASIRRDTGELFF. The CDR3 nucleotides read TGTGCCAGCATCCGAAGGGACACCGGGGAGCTGTTTTTT. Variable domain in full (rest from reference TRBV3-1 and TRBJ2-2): DTAVSQTPKYLVTQMGNDKSIKCEQNLGHDTMYWYKQDSKKFLKIMFSYNNKELIINETVPNRFSPKSPDKAHLNLHINSLELGDSAVYFCASIRRDTGELFFGEGSRLTVL.

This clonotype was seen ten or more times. The CDR3 nucleotides read TGTGCCACCAGTGATCCCAACAGTTTACACTACGAGCAGTACTTC. Translating gives CATSDPNSLHYEQYF. The rearrangement uses TRBV24-1 and TRBJ2-7; D not resolved. The ends were cut back, 3 bases at V and 3 bases at J, with 14 bases in the middle. There are 15 residues in the CDR3. The germline V gene has CDR1 KGHDR and CDR2 SFDVKD.

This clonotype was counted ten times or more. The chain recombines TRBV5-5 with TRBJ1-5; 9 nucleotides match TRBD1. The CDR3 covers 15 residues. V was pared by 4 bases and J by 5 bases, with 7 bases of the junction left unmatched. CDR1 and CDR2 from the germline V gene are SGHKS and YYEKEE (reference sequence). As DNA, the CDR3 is TGTGCCAGCAGCCCGGAGGACAGGGGATATCAGCCCCAGCATTTT. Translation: CASSPEDRGYQPQHF.

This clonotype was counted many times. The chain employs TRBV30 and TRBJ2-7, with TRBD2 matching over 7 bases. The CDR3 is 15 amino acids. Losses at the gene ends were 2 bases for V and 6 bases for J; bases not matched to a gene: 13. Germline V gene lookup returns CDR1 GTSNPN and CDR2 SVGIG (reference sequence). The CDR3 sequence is CAWSYDGGSRSEQYF. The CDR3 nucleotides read TGTGCCTGGAGTTACGACGGCGGGAGCCGGTCCGAGCAGTACTTC.

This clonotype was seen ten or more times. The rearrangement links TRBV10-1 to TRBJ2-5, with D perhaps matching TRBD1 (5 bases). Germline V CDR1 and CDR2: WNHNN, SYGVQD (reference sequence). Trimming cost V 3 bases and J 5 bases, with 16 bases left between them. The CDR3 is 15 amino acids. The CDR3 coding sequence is TGCGCCAGCAGTGATTTGGGCCAGGGCTTGGAGACCCAGTACTTC. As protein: CASSDLGQGLETQYF.